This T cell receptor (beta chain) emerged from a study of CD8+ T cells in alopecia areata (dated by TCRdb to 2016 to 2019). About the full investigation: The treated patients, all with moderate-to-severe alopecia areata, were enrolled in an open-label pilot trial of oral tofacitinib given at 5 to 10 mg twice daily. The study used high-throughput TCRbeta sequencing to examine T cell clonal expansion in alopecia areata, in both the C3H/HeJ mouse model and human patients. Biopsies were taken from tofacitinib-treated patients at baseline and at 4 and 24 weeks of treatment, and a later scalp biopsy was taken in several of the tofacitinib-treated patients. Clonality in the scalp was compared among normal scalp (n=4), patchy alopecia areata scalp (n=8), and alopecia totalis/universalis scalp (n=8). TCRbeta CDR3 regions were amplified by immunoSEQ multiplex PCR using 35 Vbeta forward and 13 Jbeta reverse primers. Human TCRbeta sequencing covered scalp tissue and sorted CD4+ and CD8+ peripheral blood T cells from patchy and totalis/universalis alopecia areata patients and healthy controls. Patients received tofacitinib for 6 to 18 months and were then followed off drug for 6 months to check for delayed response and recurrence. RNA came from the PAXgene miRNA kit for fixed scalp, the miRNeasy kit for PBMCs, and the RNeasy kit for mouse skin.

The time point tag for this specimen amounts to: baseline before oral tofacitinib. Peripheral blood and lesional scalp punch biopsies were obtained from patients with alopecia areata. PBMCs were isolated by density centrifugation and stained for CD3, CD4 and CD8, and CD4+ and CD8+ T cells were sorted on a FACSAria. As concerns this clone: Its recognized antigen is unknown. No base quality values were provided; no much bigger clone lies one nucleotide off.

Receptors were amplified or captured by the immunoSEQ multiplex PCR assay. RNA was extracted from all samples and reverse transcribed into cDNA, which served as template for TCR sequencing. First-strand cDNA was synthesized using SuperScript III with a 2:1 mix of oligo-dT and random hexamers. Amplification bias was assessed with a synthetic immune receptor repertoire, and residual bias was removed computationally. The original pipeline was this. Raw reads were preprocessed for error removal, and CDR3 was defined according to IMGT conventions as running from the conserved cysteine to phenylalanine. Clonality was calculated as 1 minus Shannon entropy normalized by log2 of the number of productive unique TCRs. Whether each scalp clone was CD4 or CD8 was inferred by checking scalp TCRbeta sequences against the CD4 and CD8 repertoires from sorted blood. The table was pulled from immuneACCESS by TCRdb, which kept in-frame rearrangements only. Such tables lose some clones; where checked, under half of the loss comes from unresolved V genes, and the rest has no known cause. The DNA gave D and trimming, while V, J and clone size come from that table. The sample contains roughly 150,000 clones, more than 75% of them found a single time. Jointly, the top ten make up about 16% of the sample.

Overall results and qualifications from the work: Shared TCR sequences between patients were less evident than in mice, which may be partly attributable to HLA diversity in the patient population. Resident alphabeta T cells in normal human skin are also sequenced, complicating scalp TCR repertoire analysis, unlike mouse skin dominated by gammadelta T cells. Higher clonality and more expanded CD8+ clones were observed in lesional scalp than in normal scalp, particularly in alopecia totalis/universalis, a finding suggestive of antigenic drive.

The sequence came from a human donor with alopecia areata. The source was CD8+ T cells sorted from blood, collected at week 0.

The bases are TGTGCCAGCAGCCAAGATCAGGCGACAGGGAAAGAAAAACTGTTTTTT. Its translation is CASSQDQATGKEKLFF. This chain is built from TRBV14 and TRBJ1-4; 7 nucleotides in the junction match TRBD1. V lost 0 bases and J lost 8 bases, and the count of bases not matched to a germline gene is 9. The CDR3, from cysteine to phenylalanine, totals 16 residues. Only CDR3 DNA remains: 48 bases, in frame from the first base. In the germline V gene, CDR1 corresponds to SGHDN and CDR2 to FVKESK.